This entry concerns a single T cell receptor beta chain. The data originate from a study of blood T cell repertoires in COVID-19. Trimming left V 3 bases short and J 1 base short, with 7 bases between. The CDR3 is 13 amino acids. Germline values: CDR1 SGDLS, CDR2 YYNGEE. The method was immunoSEQ multiplex PCR; TCRdb's version includes in-frame clones alone and lacks a portion of them. The data contain about 73,000 clones, approximately 83% of them singletons. The rearrangement links TRBV9 to TRBJ1-1; possible D gene TRBD1, 5 bases. Specimen: peripheral blood. This sequence originates from a woman aged 55-69 years with acute or convalescent COVID-19. The CDR3 DNA reads as TGTGCCAGCAGCGGTGGGGCGAACACTGAAGCTTTCTTT. Its translation: CASSGGANTEAFF.